One and the same sample provided the 26 T cell receptor beta chains below, sequenced in a study of blood T cell repertoires in COVID-19. Assay used: immunoSEQ multiplex PCR; TCRdb lists only in-frame clones, some missing. Of approximately 250,000 clones listed, approximately 89% were seen once; the top ten hold approximately 9%. Input material: peripheral blood. The receptors were gathered from a man aged 40-49 years with active or convalescent COVID-19.

The chain joins TRBV4-1 to TRBJ2-3; tentatively, D is TRBD2 (6 bases). This CDR3 comprises 17 residues. V was clipped by 1 base and J by 1 base, with 15 bases between them. CDR1 and CDR2 from the germline V gene are MGHRA and YSYEKL. The DNA of the CDR3 is TGCGCCAGCAGCCAAGTGGGGCCGGGAGCCCGCACAGATACGCAGTATTTT. Its translation: CASSQVGPGARTDTQYF.

By share, this clone counts as medium-sized. The CDR3 bases are TGTGCCAGCAGCTTGGAGCGCGGGGTTCCTGAAGCTTTCTTT. Its protein product is CASSLERGVPEAFF. The V and J genes are TRBV7-8 and TRBJ1-1, with D hard to call. The CDR3 consists of 14 residues. The germline V gene encodes CDR1 SGHVS and CDR2 FQNEAQ. The V end lost 3 bases, the J end lost 6 bases, and 14 bases lay between the germline ends. Full variable domain (outside the CDR3, taken from reference TRBV7-8 and TRBJ1-1): GAGVSQSPRYKVAKRGQDVALRCDPISGHVSLFWYQQALGQGPEFLTYFQNEAQLDKSGLPSDRFFAERPEGSVSTLKIQRTQQEDSAVYLCASSLERGVPEAFFGQGTRLTVV.

The chain uses TRBV5-1 and TRBJ2-7; TRBD1 agrees at 7 bases. CDR1 is SGHRS, CDR2 YFSETQ, per germline. The CDR3 has 15 residues. With V trimmed by 0 bases and J by 4 bases, 7 bases remained unmatched. CDR3 sequence (DNA): TGCGCCAGCAGCTTGGCCCCGGGCAGGGGGTACGAGCAGTACTTC. Translating it yields CASSLAPGRGYEQYF.

The J gene is TRBJ1-5, the V gene TRBV28, with D perhaps TRBD1 (5 bases). CDR3 size: 15 residues. Germline CDR1 is MDHEN and CDR2 is SYDVKM. Trimming took off 7 bases at V and 5 bases at J, with 18 bases between the two ends. CDR3 amino acids: CASNTIGGADQPQHF. CDR3 nucleotides: TGTGCCAGCAATACTATAGGAGGGGCGGATCAGCCCCAGCATTTT.

This chain links TRBV29-1 with TRBJ1-2, with 9 nucleotides matching TRBD1. This CDR3 is 13 amino acids long. V was clipped by 7 bases and J by 4 bases; unmatched bases: 7. Germline CDR1 reads SQVTM; CDR2 reads ANQGSEA. The CDR3 DNA sequence: TGCAGCGCTGGGACAGGGAGGAGCTATGGCTACACCTTC. It codes for CSAGTGRSYGYTF.

This chain connects TRBV21-1 to TRBJ2-7; the DNA was not used to check the table's D call, TRBD1. TRBV21-1 is flagged as a pseudogene. This CDR3 has 14 amino acids. The CDR3, as DNA: TGTGCCAGCAGCTTTCGACAGGGGGACTACGAGCAGTACTTC. Translating gives CASSFRQGDYEQYF.

The rearrangement joins TRBV7-3 to TRBJ2-1, with D tentatively TRBD2 (5 bases). CDR3 size: 14 residues. Germline CDR1 and CDR2: SGHTA and FQGTGA. V gave up 4 bases and J gave up 6 bases, with 13 bases separating them. This CDR3 is CASSSRAGLNEQFF. In nucleotides, the CDR3 is TGTGCCAGCAGCTCCCGGGCGGGCCTCAATGAGCAGTTCTTC.

This chain connects TRBV19 to TRBJ1-6; 7 bases map to TRBD1. The J segment lost 2 bases and the V segment lost 7 bases, leaving 5 bases of the junction unmatched. This CDR3 has 15 amino acids. Germline V lookup: CDR1 LNHDA, CDR2 SQIVND (reference sequence). This chain's CDR3 is CASNADRAYNSPLHF. In DNA, the CDR3 is TGTGCCAGTAACGCCGACAGGGCCTATAATTCACCCCTCCACTTT. The variable domain in full, completed from reference TRBV19 and TRBJ1-6, reads DGGITQSPKYLFRKEGQNVTLSCEQNLNHDAMYWYRQDPGQGLRLIYYSQIVNDFQKGDIAEGYSVSREKKESFPLTVTSAQKNPTAFYLCASNADRAYNSPLHFGNGTRLTVT.

The J gene is TRBJ2-7, the V gene TRBV5-1; a possible D gene is TRBD2 (6 bases). The V end lost 0 bases, the J end lost 3 bases, and 7 bases lay between the germline ends. Germline lookup yields CDR1 SGHRS and CDR2 YFSETQ. CDR3 length: 13 amino acids. The CDR3 bases are TGCGCCAGCAGCTTGGTGCGGGGCTACGAGCAGTACTTC. Its translation is CASSLVRGYEQYF.

Points on this clone: Other DNA variants within this sample encode the same CDR3. The chain joins TRBV7-2 to TRBJ1-2; D perhaps matches TRBD1 (5 bases). This CDR3 has 14 residues. The V end was cut by 5 bases, the J end by 7 bases, with 17 bases between. The germline CDR1 and CDR2 sequences are SGHTA and FQGNSA. As DNA, the CDR3 is TGTGCCAGCAGCCCGGATCGTGGGCAGGGTGGCTACACCTTC. Its translation is CASSPDRGQGGYTF.

The rearrangement uses TRBV7-9 and TRBJ2-5, with a possible D match to TRBD1 (5 bases). The CDR3 has 15 amino acids. CDR1 and CDR2 from the germline V gene are SEHNR and FQNEAQ (reference sequence). V gave up 3 bases and J gave up 4 bases, with 15 bases separating them. CDR3 DNA: TGTGCCAGCAGCTTGGACACGAGGATTTCAGAGACCCAGTACTTC. This gives the protein CASSLDTRISETQYF.

Points on this clone: Other DNA sequences within the sample encode an identical CDR3. DNA for the CDR3: TGTGCCAGCAGTGAAGGGACAGGGGGCTCACCCCTCCACTTT. Its translation: CASSEGTGGSPLHF. The chain carries TRBV6-1 and TRBJ1-6; TRBD1 matches at 11 bases. J was trimmed by 10 bases and V by 1 base; bases with no gene match: 0. There are 14 residues in the CDR3. Germline values: CDR1 MNHNS, CDR2 SASEGT.

The chain employs TRBV30 and TRBJ2-1; 7 nucleotides match TRBD2. The ends lost 3 bases at V and 0 bases at J; junction bases unmatched: 2. This CDR3 has 14 amino acids. Germline V gene lookup returns CDR1 GTSNPN and CDR2 SVGIG (reference sequence). The CDR3 here is CAWRIAGSYNEQFF. The CDR3 coding sequence is TGTGCCTGGAGAATAGCGGGCTCCTACAATGAGCAGTTCTTC.

V is TRBV29-1 and J is TRBJ2-2; D is unresolved. V shed 6 bases and J shed 4 bases, with 15 bases lying between them. The CDR3 extends over 14 amino acids. Germline V gene sequence: CDR1 SQVTM, CDR2 ANQGSEA. The CDR3 region has the DNA TGCAGCGTCCCCCTGAGGAGTGGCACCGGGGAGCTGTTTTTT. Translating gives CSVPLRSGTGELFF.

The chain's CDR3 is CASKAQDYYGYTF. The CDR3, as DNA: TGTGCCAGCAAGGCGCAGGATTATTATGGCTACACCTTC. This rearrangement joins TRBV27 to TRBJ1-2; unclear D gene. The length of the CDR3 is 13 residues. Germline V gene sequence: CDR1 MNHEY, CDR2 SMNVEV (reference sequence). V was shortened by 7 bases and J by 5 bases, with 14 bases between the two germline ends.

The rearrangement uses TRBV24-1 and TRBJ2-3; 11 bases fit TRBD2. V trimming: 4 bases; J trimming: 2 bases; junction bases outside the gene matches: 7. Germline V gives CDR1 KGHDR, CDR2 SFDVKD. This CDR3 is 17 amino acids long. The CDR3 sequence is CATSDPIAGGDTDTQYF. The DNA for the CDR3 is TGTGCCACCAGTGACCCGATAGCGGGAGGGGACACAGATACGCAGTATTTT.

This rearrangement joins TRBV5-1 to TRBJ1-5; the match to TRBD1 covers 11 bases. V shed 4 bases, J shed 7 bases, and the junction held 7 bases outside the gene matches. Germline CDR1 SGHRS, CDR2 YFSETQ. The CDR3 runs 15 residues. CDR3 sequence reads: CASSPWTGGEQPQHF. The DNA of the CDR3 is TGCGCCAGCAGCCCGTGGACAGGGGGCGAACAGCCCCAGCATTTT.

This rearrangement joins TRBV3-1 (or the pseudogene TRBV3-2) to TRBJ1-1; TRBD1 matches at 9 bases. The CDR3 contains 15 residues. V trimming: 4 bases; J trimming: 10 bases; junction bases outside the gene matches: 13. Germline V gene data show CDR1 as LGHDT and CDR2 as YNNKEL (reference sequence). CDR3 in amino acids: CASSRRLTGGFVAFF. The CDR3 DNA sequence: TGTGCCAGCAGCCGTCGACTGACAGGGGGTTTTGTAGCTTTCTTT.

This clone was seen a handful of times. This sequence joins TRBV4-1 and TRBJ2-6; TRBD2 agrees at 7 bases. The CDR3 consists of 16 residues. CDR1 and CDR2 (germline): MGHRA, YSYEKL. Unmatched junction bases numbered 3, after V lost 0 bases and J lost 4 bases. CDR3 nucleotide sequence: TGCGCCAGCAGCCAAGAATCGGGAGGAGGGGCCAACGTCCTGACTTTC. Translating it yields CASSQESGGGANVLTF.

V gene TRBV28 combines with J gene TRBJ1-5; D is ambiguous. The V gene's germline CDR1 is MDHEN and CDR2 SYDVKM. The CDR3 extends over 15 amino acids. V dropped 4 bases and J dropped 6 bases, with 16 bases sitting between them. CDR3 protein: CASSSLDGVGQPQHF. As DNA, the CDR3 is TGTGCCAGCAGTTCCTTGGACGGGGTTGGTCAGCCCCAGCATTTT.

The chain recombines TRBV14 with TRBJ2-7; perhaps TRBD1 as D (5 bases). Germline V gene sequence: CDR1 SGHDN, CDR2 FVKESK. The CDR3 is made up of 15 amino acids. Trimming left V 0 bases short and J 5 bases short, with 14 bases between. The CDR3 nucleotides read TGTGCCAGCAGCCAAGAGGGGCGTGTCCGGGACGAGCAGTACTTC. Translating gives CASSQEGRVRDEQYF.

The CDR3 DNA sequence: TGTGCCAGCAGCTTATCGGTTTTGTTAGAGACCCAGTACTTC. Translated: CASSLSVLLETQYF. The chain employs TRBV11-2 and TRBJ2-5; D unclear. Trimming took 2 bases from V and 4 from J, leaving 11 bases between them. The V gene's germline CDR1 is SGHAT and CDR2 FQNNGV. This CDR3 has 14 amino acids.

V is TRBV7-3 and J is TRBJ2-2; 9 nucleotides match TRBD1. Germline loops: CDR1 SGHTA, CDR2 FQGTGA. This CDR3 contains 15 residues. J gave up 4 bases and V 8 bases, and 8 bases lay outside the gene matches. CDR3 coding DNA: TGTGCCAGCGGCGGGGGACAGGGAAGCACCGGGGAGCTGTTTTTT. Its protein product is CASGGGQGSTGELFF.

In the case of this clone: Other nucleotide sequences in the sample specify the same CDR3. The CDR3 coding sequence is TGTGCCAGCAGTTACGAAACTAGCGGGAGAGGGGAGCAGTTCTTC. Its translation is CASSYETSGRGEQFF. The J gene is TRBJ2-1, the V gene TRBV6-5; 11 nucleotides agree with TRBD2. The V segment lost 2 bases and the J segment 10 bases; nucleotides outside the gene matches: 7. Germline CDR1 reads MNHEY; CDR2 reads SVGAGI. CDR3 length equals 15 residues.

The V call is TRBV5-4, the J call TRBJ1-3; D ambiguous. CDR3 length equals 17 residues. V gave up 0 bases and J gave up 0 bases, with 13 bases separating them. Germline V gene lookup returns CDR1 SGHNT and CDR2 YYREEE (reference sequence). In DNA form, the CDR3 reads TGTGCCAGCAGCTTGGCCGGACTCCCCGGCTCTGGAAACACCATATATTTT. Its protein is CASSLAGLPGSGNTIYF.

The rearrangement links TRBV7-9 to TRBJ2-1, with D tentatively TRBD2 (6 bases). Looked up from germline, CDR1 is SEHNR and CDR2 is FQNEAQ (reference sequence). The CDR3 runs 15 residues. The V end was cut by 2 bases, the J end by 6 bases, with 14 bases between. The CDR3 here is CASSLTGGTLNEQFF. The DNA for the CDR3 is TGTGCCAGCAGCTTAACGGGCGGGACCCTCAATGAGCAGTTCTTC. The full variable domain, in which reference TRBV7-9 and TRBJ2-1 provide the parts outside the CDR3, is DTGVSQNPRHKITKRGQNVTFRCDPISEHNRLYWYRQTLGQGPEFLTYFQNEAQLEKSRLLSDRFSAERPKGSFSTLEIQRTEQGDSAMYLCASSLTGGTLNEQFFGPGTRLTVL.